The 16 T cell receptor beta chains below come from one sample, sequenced in a study of regulatory T cells in long-lasting Graves disease. Time point reported: newly diagnosed GD, antithyroid drugs for less than 3 months. TCR sequences were obtained from RNA taken from PBMCs. With iRepertoire HTBI primers and Arm-PCR of CDR3 regions, TCR beta libraries were built. Using its own MiXCR run on the multiplex PCR reads, TCRdb lists one record per CDR3 protein. Here the sample spans 400,000 to 500,000 distinct CDR3 sequences, 12% to 15% being singletons. The same data also went into a second study, on T cells in Graves' hyperthyroidism and ophthalmopathy.

Sequenced here: peripheral blood mononuclear cells (PBMCs), sampled at new diagnosis, from a patient treated with antithyroid drugs. All receptors come from a woman in her forties or fifties with Graves disease.

This clonotype was recorded at least ten times. V usage is TRBV3-1 and J usage is TRBJ2-1; the D is unclear. The ends were cut back, 2 bases at V and 0 bases at J, with 8 bases in the middle. This CDR3 comprises 15 residues. Germline CDR1 and CDR2: LGHDT and YNNKEL (reference sequence). This CDR3 is CASSQLQSSYNEQFF. Written as DNA, the CDR3 is TGTGCCAGCAGCCAACTGCAGAGCTCCTACAATGAGCAGTTCTTC.

This clonotype was detected many times. This chain connects TRBV19 to TRBJ1-5; D gene ambiguous. Germline loops: CDR1 LNHDA, CDR2 SQIVND (reference sequence). This CDR3 contains 14 residues. Trimming removed 5 bases at V and 6 bases at J, with 14 bases between. CDR3 bases: TGTGCCAGTAGTTCCCGGGTTGGTAGTCAGCCCCAGCATTTT. Amino acids: CASSSRVGSQPQHF.

This clonotype was counted between two and nine times. The chain has TRBV19 and TRBJ2-1; 8 positions agree with TRBD2. Germline CDR1 is LNHDA and CDR2 is SQIVND (reference sequence). This CDR3 has 15 residues. Unmatched junction bases numbered 5, after V lost 4 bases and J lost 3 bases. CDR3 nucleotides: TGTGCCAGTAGTACCCAGCGGGAGATCTACAATGAGCAGTTCTTC. Protein: CASSTQREIYNEQFF.

In this sample, this clonotype turned up a few times. The genes are TRBV4-2 and TRBJ2-3, with D unclear. Trimming took off 0 bases at V and 0 bases at J, with 16 bases between the two ends. The CDR3 runs 18 residues. From germline, CDR1 is LGHNA and CDR2 YNFKEQ. DNA for the CDR3: TGTGCCAGCAGCCAAGATCTGAGGAAGGGTTCTAGCACAGATACGCAGTATTTT. This codes for CASSQDLRKGSSTDTQYF.

This clonotype was observed many times. The chain links TRBV3-1 to TRBJ2-1, with 7 positions matching TRBD1. V dropped 3 bases and J dropped 4; count of bases not matched to a gene: 3. Germline V gives CDR1 LGHDT, CDR2 YNNKEL (reference sequence). This CDR3 spans 14 amino acids. CDR3 in DNA: TGTGCCAGCAGCCAGGACAGGCTTTACAATGAGCAGTTCTTC. This sequence encodes CASSQDRLYNEQFF.

A single count supports this clonotype. The chain couples TRBV6-1 to TRBJ1-5; weak D call: TRBD1 (6 bases). Trimming stripped 4 bases from V and 6 bases from J, with 13 bases between. CDR3 length equals 14 residues. Germline-derived CDR1 and CDR2 are MNHNS and SASEGT. The CDR3 protein is CASSVQIQGQPQHF. As DNA, the CDR3 is TGTGCCAGCAGTGTACAAATACAGGGTCAGCCCCAGCATTTT.

This clonotype was recorded many times. The rearrangement uses TRBV6-5 and TRBJ1-5, with 7 bases aligning to TRBD1. Trimming at V came to 2 bases and at J to 2 bases, leaving 6 bases not matched to a gene. The CDR3 has 16 amino acids. The germline V gene encodes CDR1 MNHEY and CDR2 SVGAGI. CDR3 nucleotide sequence: TGTGCCAGCAGTTACACCGGACAGGCTGGCAATCAGCCCCAGCATTTT. This encodes CASSYTGQAGNQPQHF.

This clonotype was counted many times. This chain uses TRBV27 with TRBJ2-1; 8 nucleotides match TRBD2. The CDR3 sequence is 15 residues long. With V trimmed by 6 bases and J by 5 bases, 9 bases remained unmatched. Germline values: CDR1 MNHEY, CDR2 SMNVEV (reference sequence). CDR3 sequence: CASSRRGGMNNEQFF. CDR3 bases: TGTGCCAGCAGCCGACGGGGGGGGATGAACAATGAGCAGTTCTTC.

This clonotype was observed many times. At one boundary the junction diverges from the germline segment, which might be a read error. The chain combines TRBV5-1 with TRBJ2-2; no definite D call. Germline CDR1 SGHRS, CDR2 YFSETQ. The CDR3 spans 16 residues. The CDR3 coding sequence is TGCGCCAGCAGCTTGTTGGCGGTGCTTAACACCGGAGAGCTGTTTTTT. Translated: CASSLLAVLNTGELFF.

Many counts were recorded for this clonotype. This chain joins TRBV5-4 and TRBJ2-7; TRBD1 matches at 8 bases. Germline CDR1 reads SGHNT; CDR2 reads YYREEE (reference sequence). This CDR3 contains 15 residues. With 4 bases clipped from V and 4 bases from J, the junction kept 10 bases outside the gene matches. The CDR3 sequence: CASSDGQGKEYEQYF. Written as DNA, the CDR3 is TGTGCCAGCAGCGACGGACAGGGAAAAGAGTACGAGCAGTACTTC.

A note on this clonotype: One end of the junction varies from germline; a read error may be responsible. V and J are TRBV5-1 and TRBJ2-1, with 7 bases lining up with TRBD2. Per germline, CDR1 SGHRS and CDR2 YFSETQ. The CDR3 runs to 15 residues. The CDR3 loop reads CASSLSAGAYSEQFF. Written as DNA, the CDR3 is TGCGCCAGCAGCTTGTCGGCGGGAGCCTACAGTGAGCAGTTCTTC.

This clonotype has a handful of counts. The rearrangement uses TRBV5-1 and TRBJ1-1; 7 nucleotides agree with TRBD1. Germline V CDR1 and CDR2: SGHRS, YFSETQ. This CDR3 region has 15 residues. J was trimmed by 1 base and V by 0 bases; bases with no gene match: 3. CDR3 loop: CASSLEGGGNTEAFF. The CDR3 DNA is TGCGCCAGCAGCTTGGAAGGGGGCGGGAACACTGAAGCTTTCTTT.

This clonotype appeared many times. This chain uses TRBV27 with TRBJ2-1; the match to TRBD2 covers 10 bases. The CDR3 runs 13 residues. V lost 6 bases, J lost 9 bases, and 5 bases stayed unmatched. The germline V gene has CDR1 MNHEY and CDR2 SMNVEV (reference sequence). CDR3 sequence: CASRLAGFGEQFF. CDR3 coding DNA: TGTGCCAGCAGACTAGCGGGGTTCGGTGAGCAGTTCTTC.

This clonotype was observed many times. The chain links TRBV29-1 to TRBJ2-3, with D uncertain. The V end was cut by 3 bases, the J end by 5 bases, with 12 bases between. CDR3 length: 13 residues. CDR1 and CDR2 (germline): SQVTM, ANQGSEA. CDR3 region: CSVESRRLDTQYF. CDR3 in DNA: TGCAGCGTTGAGAGTAGAAGGTTAGATACGCAGTATTTT.

This clonotype was seen at least ten times. This rearrangement joins TRBV9 to TRBJ2-7; D call uncertain. Germline loops: CDR1 SGDLS, CDR2 YYNGEE. Trimming stripped 4 bases from V and 0 bases from J, with 14 bases between. CDR3 length: 15 residues. CDR3 sequence reads: CASSLTDGSSYEQYF. DNA for the CDR3: TGTGCCAGCAGCCTCACGGACGGAAGCTCCTACGAGCAGTACTTC.

This clonotype occurred many times. The V and J genes are TRBV7-2 and TRBJ1-2; 8 nucleotides agree with TRBD1. Germline V gene data show CDR1 as SGHTA and CDR2 as FQGNSA. The V gene end was trimmed by 2 bases and the J gene end by 6 bases; junction bases not matched to a gene: 5. The CDR3 sequence is 14 residues long. The CDR3 region is CASSLPRQGHGYTF. The DNA of the CDR3 is TGTGCCAGCAGCTTACCGAGACAGGGGCATGGCTACACCTTC.